A single sample gave rise to the 32 T cell receptor beta chains below, sequenced in a study of cytomegalovirus exposure and HLA in healthy donors. The primer mix had 60 Vbeta and 13 Jbeta primers. Assay used: immunoSEQ multiplex PCR; TCRdb lists only in-frame clones, some missing. The sample includes 150,000 to 200,000 clones, around 82% of them seen just once. What was sequenced was PBMCs. All receptors derive from a woman aged 25-40 years in good health and CMV-seropositive.

This chain uses TRBV7-6 with TRBJ2-7, with D maybe TRBD1 (6 bases). Between the trimmed V and J ends, which lost 3 bases and 4 bases, there was a span of 25 bases. CDR3 size: 18 residues. The germline gives CDR1 SGHVS, CDR2 FNYEAQ. The CDR3 region has the DNA TGTGCCAGCAGCTTGACCGGGACACCTCGCCTTTTTCCTTACGAGCAGTACTTC. This sequence encodes CASSLTGTPRLFPYEQYF.

This clone is a singleton in its sample. V and J are TRBV6-1 and TRBJ1-2; 9 nucleotides align to TRBD1. Trimming cost V 5 bases and J 4 bases; bases outside gene matches: 5. Germline CDR1 reads MNHNS; CDR2 reads SASEGT. The CDR3 consists of 14 residues. The CDR3 loop is CASSPGTGTYGYTF. CDR3 DNA sequence: TGTGCCAGCAGTCCCGGGACAGGGACCTATGGCTACACCTTC.

V and J are TRBV28 and TRBJ1-4, with D possibly being TRBD1 (5 bases). V was cut by 4 bases and J by 3 bases, with 15 bases left in between. The V gene's germline CDR1 is MDHEN and CDR2 SYDVKM. The CDR3 is 16 amino acids. The chain's CDR3 is CASSSGGKEANEKLFF. Here the CDR3 DNA reads TGTGCCAGCAGTTCGGGGGGGAAGGAAGCTAATGAAAAACTGTTTTTT.

V gene TRBV19 combines with J gene TRBJ1-3, with 7 bases aligning to TRBD1. Germline V gives CDR1 LNHDA, CDR2 SQIVND (reference sequence). CDR3 size: 14 residues. With V trimmed by 5 bases and J by 4 bases, 5 bases remained unmatched. As DNA, the CDR3 is TGTGCCAGTAGTGACAGGGACGTAGGAAACACCATATATTTT. It translates to CASSDRDVGNTIYF.

The chain carries TRBV19 and TRBJ1-6; 9 nucleotides align to TRBD1. There are 13 residues in the CDR3. The V gene end was trimmed by 10 bases and the J gene end by 7 bases; junction bases not matched to a gene: 5. Germline V CDR1 and CDR2: LNHDA, SQIVND (reference sequence). The CDR3 coding sequence is TGTGCCACCCGGGACAGGGAAAATTCACCCCTCCACTTT. Its translation: CATRDRENSPLHF.

The chain joins TRBV6-5 to TRBJ2-1, with 7 bases lining up with TRBD1. The CDR3 extends over 15 amino acids. The germline CDR1 and CDR2 sequences are MNHEY and SVGAGI. V was pared by 6 bases and J by 7 bases, with 12 bases of the junction left unmatched. The CDR3 protein is CASSPSNQGENEQFF. CDR3 in DNA: TGTGCCAGCAGCCCCTCGAATCAGGGGGAAAATGAGCAGTTCTTC.

The V call is TRBV11-3, the J call TRBJ2-4, with 8 positions matching TRBD1. Germline-derived CDR1 and CDR2 are SGHNT and YENEEA. The length of the CDR3 is 17 residues. Unmatched junction bases numbered 8, after V lost 0 bases and J lost 4 bases. The CDR3 spells CASSLEGTGTGKNIQYF. DNA of the CDR3: TGTGCCAGCAGCTTAGAGGGAACCGGGACAGGAAAAAACATTCAGTACTTC.

This chain uses TRBV7-9 with TRBJ2-7, with TRBD1 as a possible D gene (5 bases). This CDR3 has 17 residues. Germline CDR1 is SEHNR and CDR2 is FQNEAQ (reference sequence). Trimming pared 2 bases from V and 2 bases from J, leaving 19 bases between. The DNA for the CDR3 is TGTGCCAGCAGCTTAATTCCGGGCCAGGGTACCACCTACGAGCAGTACTTC. Residues: CASSLIPGQGTTYEQYF.

This clone turned up a few times. This chain uses TRBV6-6 with TRBJ2-7; 8 bases line up with TRBD1. Looked up from germline, CDR1 is MNHNY and CDR2 is SVGAGI (reference sequence). V shed 5 bases and J 0 bases; nucleotides not matched to a gene: 6. The CDR3 runs to 15 residues. The CDR3 DNA sequence: TGTGCCAGCAGTGAGCTCGGGACAGGCTCCTACGAGCAGTACTTC. Translation: CASSELGTGSYEQYF.

V gene TRBV6-6 combines with J gene TRBJ2-5; D is uncertain. Judging by the DNA end, TRBJ2-7 fits better; the J call may be wrong. This CDR3 has 15 amino acids. The V gene's germline CDR1 is MNHNY and CDR2 SVGAGI (reference sequence). The CDR3 is CASSYLTGLSYEQYF. For the CDR3, the DNA is TGTGCCAGCAGTTACCTTACCGGGTTATCCTACGAGCAGTACTTC.

The J gene is TRBJ2-7, the V gene TRBV2, with 8 bases that match TRBD2. This CDR3 contains 14 residues. Germline assignment: CDR1 SNHLY and CDR2 FYNNEI. The ends lost 8 bases at V and 1 base at J; junction bases unmatched: 7. The CDR3 reads CASSGGVRSYEQYF. The CDR3 DNA reads TGTGCCAGCTCCGGGGGGGTCCGTTCCTACGAGCAGTACTTC.

This clone was recorded once. The chain is built from TRBV30 and TRBJ1-2; 7 bases line up with TRBD1. V shed 5 bases, J shed 7 bases, and the junction held 19 bases outside the gene matches. The V gene's germline CDR1 is GTSNPN and CDR2 SVGIG (reference sequence). The CDR3 runs to 16 residues. The CDR3 sequence is CAWSPGAIHRGRGYTF. DNA of the CDR3: TGTGCCTGGTCGCCTGGAGCCATCCACAGGGGACGTGGCTACACCTTC.

The CDR3, as DNA: TGTGCCAGTAGTAAGCACACAGGGATCTTTGGCTACACCTTC. As protein: CASSKHTGIFGYTF. This chain connects TRBV19 to TRBJ1-2; D may be TRBD1 (6 bases). Germline V gene sequence: CDR1 LNHDA, CDR2 SQIVND (reference sequence). V gave up 4 bases and J gave up 7 bases, with 16 bases separating them. The CDR3 loop spans 14 amino acids.

The rearrangement joins TRBV11-3 to TRBJ2-5; TRBD2 matches at 10 bases. Germline V gene sequence: CDR1 SGHNT, CDR2 YENEEA. This CDR3 region has 15 residues. The V and J ends lost 5 bases and 4 bases, in that order; junction bases with no gene match: 7. CDR3 loop: CASSVGLAGGETQYF. DNA for the CDR3: TGTGCCAGCAGCGTAGGTTTAGCGGGAGGAGAGACCCAGTACTTC.

This clone was detected a few times. The rearrangement joins TRBV4-1 to TRBJ2-7, with 7 bases aligning to TRBD1. Per the germline V gene, CDR1 is MGHRA and CDR2 is YSYEKL. V lost 2 bases and J lost 3; bases outside the gene matches: 7. The CDR3 is 15 residues long. The DNA for the CDR3 is TGCGCCAGCAGCCAATACGGGACAGACTTCTACGAGCAGTACTTC. It specifies CASSQYGTDFYEQYF.

The genes are TRBV10-3 and TRBJ1-5; D uncertain. The germline gives CDR1 ENHRY, CDR2 SYGVKD. The CDR3 totals 16 residues. V was trimmed by 0 bases and J by 4 bases, leaving 13 bases between them. CDR3 amino acids: CAISESAGMRNQPQHF. In DNA, the CDR3 is TGTGCCATCAGTGAGTCGGCGGGGATGAGGAATCAGCCCCAGCATTTT.

The CDR3 nucleotides are TGTGCCAGCAGCATGCGTCTTCCGGGGAGCTCCTATAATTCACCCCTCCACTTT. Protein product: CASSMRLPGSSYNSPLHF. This rearrangement joins TRBV11-1 to TRBJ1-6; D is ambiguous. Looked up from germline, CDR1 is SGHAT and CDR2 is FQDESV (reference sequence). V lost 5 bases and J lost 0, with 17 bases in between. The CDR3 consists of 18 residues.

The chain links TRBV18 to TRBJ2-5; D unclear. The germline gives CDR1 KGHSH, CDR2 LQKENI. The CDR3 totals 13 residues. Between the trimmed V and J ends, which lost 3 bases and 1 base, there was a span of 6 bases. DNA of the CDR3: TGTGCCAGCTCACCTCTACCCCAAGAGACCCAGTACTTC. Protein: CASSPLPQETQYF.

The rearrangement uses TRBV5-6 and TRBJ2-3, with D unresolved. Germline V gives CDR1 SGHDT, CDR2 YYEEEE. Trimming left V 0 bases short and J 6 bases short, with 8 bases between. This CDR3 is 13 amino acids long. The DNA for the CDR3 is TGTGCCAGCAGCTTGGACTCGGAGGATACGCAGTATTTT. Its translation is CASSLDSEDTQYF.

The chain recombines TRBV28 with TRBJ2-7, with D tentatively TRBD2 (6 bases). CDR3 length: 13 amino acids. CDR1 and CDR2 (germline): MDHEN, SYDVKM. Trimming shortened V by 6 bases and J by 2 bases, and 11 bases separated the two germline ends. The CDR3 region has the DNA TGTGCCAGCAGCAGCTGGGAGGCCTACGAGCAGTACTTC. Amino acids: CASSSWEAYEQYF.

This clone was seen a few times. This chain connects TRBV4-1 to TRBJ1-2; 8 bases agree with TRBD1. This CDR3 region has 15 residues. The germline gives CDR1 MGHRA, CDR2 YSYEKL. Trimming removed 0 bases from V and 8 bases from J; junction bases left unmatched: 8. This CDR3 reads CASSQEVQGARGYTF. The CDR3 DNA is TGCGCCAGCAGCCAAGAGGTTCAGGGGGCGCGGGGCTACACCTTC.

This clone was seen more than once but under ten times. This chain connects TRBV4-2 to TRBJ1-4; D uncertain. Germline-derived CDR1 and CDR2 are LGHNA and YNFKEQ. Trimming cost V 0 bases and J 8 bases, with 13 bases left between them. This CDR3 has 15 amino acids. CDR3 sequence: CASSQDSARGEKLFF. CDR3 coding DNA: TGTGCCAGCAGCCAAGATAGTGCCCGAGGGGAAAAACTGTTTTTT.

The genes are TRBV7-3 and TRBJ2-7, with 7 bases identical to TRBD1. The CDR3 extends over 18 amino acids. The V segment lost 8 bases and the J segment 3 bases; nucleotides outside the gene matches: 22. CDR1 and CDR2 from the germline V gene are SGHTA and FQGTGA. The chain's CDR3 is CASADYRGVRVIDYEQYF. In nucleotides, the CDR3 is TGTGCCAGCGCAGACTACAGGGGAGTTCGGGTAATAGACTACGAGCAGTACTTC.

The chain joins TRBV6-5 to TRBJ2-5; 15 positions agree with TRBD2. The CDR3 contains 15 residues. The germline V gene encodes CDR1 MNHEY and CDR2 SVGAGI. J lost 4 bases, V lost 8 bases, and 5 bases had no gene match. The CDR3 protein is CASGGLAGGIETQYF. The CDR3 DNA follows: TGTGCCAGCGGGGGACTAGCGGGAGGAATAGAGACCCAGTACTTC.

This clone was observed a single time. The rearrangement joins TRBV30 to TRBJ1-4, with D possibly matching TRBD1 (6 bases). V lost 4 bases and J 8 bases, leaving 14 bases between the germline ends. This CDR3 comprises 13 residues. Germline loops: CDR1 GTSNPN, CDR2 SVGIG (reference sequence). The CDR3 DNA sequence: TGTGCCTGGACCAGGGGAGTGAGGGAAAAACTGTTTTTT. Its translation is CAWTRGVREKLFF.

This chain joins TRBV6-5 and TRBJ1-5, with D possibly being TRBD1 (5 bases). The CDR3 is 13 amino acids. V was clipped by 6 bases and J by 3 bases, with 9 bases between them. Germline V gene sequence: CDR1 MNHEY, CDR2 SVGAGI. CDR3 in amino acids: CASRDSPNQPQHF. Written as DNA, the CDR3 is TGTGCCAGCAGAGACAGCCCCAATCAGCCCCAGCATTTT.

This clone is a singleton in its sample. V gene TRBV2 combines with J gene TRBJ2-7; 7 nucleotides agree with TRBD2. The CDR3 covers 14 residues. Germline lookup yields CDR1 SNHLY and CDR2 FYNNEI. Trimming took 6 bases from V and 5 from J; bases not matched to a gene: 10. This CDR3 is CASRTSRAPNEQYF. The CDR3 region has the DNA TGTGCCAGCAGGACTAGCAGAGCTCCCAACGAGCAGTACTTC.

V usage is TRBV4-3 and J usage is TRBJ1-1; D ambiguous. Germline V lookup: CDR1 LGHNA, CDR2 YSLEER. V lost 2 bases, J lost 1 base, and 11 bases lay in between. This CDR3 comprises 15 residues. The chain's CDR3 is CASSQLLGENTEAFF. Written as DNA, the CDR3 is TGCGCCAGCAGCCAACTACTCGGAGAGAACACTGAAGCTTTCTTT.

This clone has only a few counts. The V and J genes are TRBV28 and TRBJ2-7, with D perhaps matching TRBD2 (6 bases). CDR1 and CDR2 (germline): MDHEN, SYDVKM. The V end lost 3 bases, the J end lost 5 bases, and 11 bases lay between the germline ends. This CDR3 is 13 amino acids long. CDR3 nucleotide sequence: TGTGCCAGCAGTTTGGCGGGAACCCACGAGCAGTACTTC. Its translation is CASSLAGTHEQYF. The full variable domain, with the rest looked up from reference TRBV28 and TRBJ2-7, is DVKVTQSSRYLVKRTGEKVFLECVQDMDHENMFWYRQDPGLGLRLIYFSYDVKMKEKGDIPEGYSVSREKKERFSLILESASTNQTSMYLCASSLAGTHEQYFGPGTRLTVT.

This rearrangement joins TRBV5-6 to TRBJ1-1, with 8 bases that match TRBD1. The ends lost 4 bases at V and 6 bases at J; junction bases unmatched: 8. Germline V gene sequence: CDR1 SGHDT, CDR2 YYEEEE. The CDR3 has 14 residues. Here the CDR3 DNA reads TGTGCCAGCAGCAACAGCCCGACAGGGGCTGAAGCTTTCTTT. This sequence encodes CASSNSPTGAEAFF.

V is TRBV5-1 and J is TRBJ2-1; TRBD1 matches at 11 bases. Trimming removed 3 bases from V and 8 bases from J; junction bases left unmatched: 4. This CDR3 has 14 residues. Germline V gene sequence: CDR1 SGHRS, CDR2 YFSETQ. The CDR3 bases are TGCGCCAGCAGCTCAGGACAGGGGGCACATGAGCAGTTCTTC. Its translation: CASSSGQGAHEQFF.

The chain employs TRBV28 and TRBJ1-2, with TRBD1 identical over 7 bases. Germline V gene lookup returns CDR1 MDHEN and CDR2 SYDVKM. The trim removed 4 bases at V and 8 bases at J, leaving 10 bases unmatched. This CDR3 spans 14 amino acids. The CDR3: CASSSPDREEGYTF. In DNA, the CDR3 is TGTGCCAGCAGTTCCCCTGACAGGGAGGAGGGCTACACCTTC.